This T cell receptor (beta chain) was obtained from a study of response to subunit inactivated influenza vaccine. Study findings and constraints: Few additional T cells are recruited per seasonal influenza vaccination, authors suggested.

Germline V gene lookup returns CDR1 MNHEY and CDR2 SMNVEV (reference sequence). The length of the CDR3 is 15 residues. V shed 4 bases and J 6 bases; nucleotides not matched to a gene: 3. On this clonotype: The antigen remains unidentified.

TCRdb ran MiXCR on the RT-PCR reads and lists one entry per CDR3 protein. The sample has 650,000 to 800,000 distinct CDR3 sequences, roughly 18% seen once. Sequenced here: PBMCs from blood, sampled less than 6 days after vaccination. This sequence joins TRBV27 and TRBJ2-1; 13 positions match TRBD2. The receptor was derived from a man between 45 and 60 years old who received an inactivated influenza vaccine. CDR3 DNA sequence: TGTGCCAGCAGTTCCGGGACTAGCGGGGTCAATGAGCAGTTCTTC. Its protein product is CASSSGTSGVNEQFF.